This TCR beta chain comes out of a study of Tregs in tolerant kidney transplant recipients. Comment on this clone: The antigen is unknown.

Losses at the gene ends were 0 bases for V and 7 bases for J; bases not matched to a gene: 5. The germline gives CDR1 SGHRS, CDR2 YFSETQ. There are 15 residues in the CDR3. Sequencing used immunoSEQ multiplex PCR; TCRdb keeps in-frame clones, though not all of them. This table has roughly 66,000 clones, roughly 89% appearing once. Study-level findings and limits: This study did not directly address biological reproducibility. Few patients were studied, so findings need validation in larger groups.

The sample in question was CD8+ T cells from blood, obtained before the transplant. The receptor comes from a human donor who received a combined kidney and bone marrow transplant. The chain couples TRBV5-1 to TRBJ2-1; 9 bases fit TRBD2. The CDR3 sequence is CASSLESGRFNEQFF. In DNA, the CDR3 is TGCGCCAGCAGCTTGGAGAGCGGGAGGTTTAATGAGCAGTTCTTC.